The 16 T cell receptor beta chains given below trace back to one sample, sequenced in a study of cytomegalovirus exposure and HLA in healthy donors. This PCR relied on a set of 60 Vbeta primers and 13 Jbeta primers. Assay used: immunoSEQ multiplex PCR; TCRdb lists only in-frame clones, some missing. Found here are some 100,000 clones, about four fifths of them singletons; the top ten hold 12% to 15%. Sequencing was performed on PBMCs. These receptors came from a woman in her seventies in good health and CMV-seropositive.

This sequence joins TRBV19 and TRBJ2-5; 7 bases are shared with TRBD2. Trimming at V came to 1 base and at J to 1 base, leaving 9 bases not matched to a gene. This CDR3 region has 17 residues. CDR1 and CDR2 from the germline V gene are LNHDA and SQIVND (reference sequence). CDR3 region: CASSIGVGGSGQETQYF. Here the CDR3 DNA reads TGTGCCAGTAGTATAGGTGTCGGCGGGAGCGGCCAAGAGACCCAGTACTTC.

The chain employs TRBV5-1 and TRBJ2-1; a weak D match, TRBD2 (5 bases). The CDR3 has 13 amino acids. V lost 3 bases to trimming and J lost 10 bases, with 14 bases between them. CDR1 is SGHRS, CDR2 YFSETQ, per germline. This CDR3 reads CASSYPGMGEQFF. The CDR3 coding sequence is TGCGCCAGCAGCTACCCCGGGATGGGAGAGCAGTTCTTC.

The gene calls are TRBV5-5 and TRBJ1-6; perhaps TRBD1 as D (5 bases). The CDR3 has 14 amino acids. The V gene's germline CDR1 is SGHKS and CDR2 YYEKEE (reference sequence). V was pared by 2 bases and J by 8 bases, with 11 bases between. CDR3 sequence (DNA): TGTGCCAGCAGCTTCTTGGACAAGGATTCACCCCTCCACTTT. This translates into CASSFLDKDSPLHF.

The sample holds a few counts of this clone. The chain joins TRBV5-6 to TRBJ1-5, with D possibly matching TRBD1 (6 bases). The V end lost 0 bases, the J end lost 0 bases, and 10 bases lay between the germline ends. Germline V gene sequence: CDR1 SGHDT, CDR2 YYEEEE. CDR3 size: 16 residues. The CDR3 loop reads CASSLGTANSNQPQHF. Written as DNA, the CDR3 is TGTGCCAGCAGCTTGGGGACAGCTAATAGCAATCAGCCCCAGCATTTT.

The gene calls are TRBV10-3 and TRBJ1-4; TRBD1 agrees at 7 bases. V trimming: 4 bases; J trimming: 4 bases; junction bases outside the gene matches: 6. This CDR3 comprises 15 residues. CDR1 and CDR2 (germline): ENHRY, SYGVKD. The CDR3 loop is CAISAGTASNEKLFF. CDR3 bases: TGTGCCATCAGTGCAGGGACAGCGAGTAATGAAAAACTGTTTTTT.

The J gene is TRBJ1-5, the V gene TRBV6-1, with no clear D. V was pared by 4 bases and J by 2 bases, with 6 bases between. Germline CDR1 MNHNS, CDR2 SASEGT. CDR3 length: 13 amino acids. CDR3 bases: TGTGCCAGCAGTGGACGGGGCAATCAGCCCCAGCATTTT. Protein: CASSGRGNQPQHF.

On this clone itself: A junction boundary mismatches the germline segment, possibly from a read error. This chain's CDR3 is CTGQVSNNEQFF. In nucleotides, the CDR3 is TGCACAGGACAGGTCTCCAACAATGAGCAGTTCTTC. The chain carries TRBV29-1 and TRBJ2-1; 7 nucleotides line up with TRBD1. The CDR3 loop spans 12 amino acids. Per the germline V gene, CDR1 is SQVTM and CDR2 is ANQGSEA.

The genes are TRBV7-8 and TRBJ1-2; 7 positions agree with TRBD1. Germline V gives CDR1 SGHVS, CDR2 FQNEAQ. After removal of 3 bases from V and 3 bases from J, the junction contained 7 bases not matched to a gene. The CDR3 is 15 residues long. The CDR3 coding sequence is TGTGCCAGCAGCTTGAACAGGGGAAATGACTATGGCTACACCTTC. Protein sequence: CASSLNRGNDYGYTF.

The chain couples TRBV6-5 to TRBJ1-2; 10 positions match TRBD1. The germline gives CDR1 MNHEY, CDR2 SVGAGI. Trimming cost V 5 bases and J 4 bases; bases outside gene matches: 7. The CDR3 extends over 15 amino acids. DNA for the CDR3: TGTGCCAGCAGTCGATCCGGGACAGGGGTCTATGGCTACACCTTC. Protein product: CASSRSGTGVYGYTF.

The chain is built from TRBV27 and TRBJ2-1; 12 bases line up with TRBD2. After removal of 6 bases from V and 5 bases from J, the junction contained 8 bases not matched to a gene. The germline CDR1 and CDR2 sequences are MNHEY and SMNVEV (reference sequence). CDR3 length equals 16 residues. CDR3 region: CASRGTSGPKNNEQFF. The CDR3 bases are TGTGCCAGCAGAGGGACTAGCGGGCCTAAAAACAATGAGCAGTTCTTC.

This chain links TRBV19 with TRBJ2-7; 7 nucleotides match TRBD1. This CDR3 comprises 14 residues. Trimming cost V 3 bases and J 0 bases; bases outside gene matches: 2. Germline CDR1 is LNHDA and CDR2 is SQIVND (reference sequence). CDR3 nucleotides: TGTGCCAGTAGTATCAACAGGGGCTCCTACGAGCAGTACTTC. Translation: CASSINRGSYEQYF. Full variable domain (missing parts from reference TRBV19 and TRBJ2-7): DGGITQSPKYLFRKEGQNVTLSCEQNLNHDAMYWYRQDPGQGLRLIYYSQIVNDFQKGDIAEGYSVSREKKESFPLTVTSAQKNPTAFYLCASSINRGSYEQYFGPGTRLTVT.

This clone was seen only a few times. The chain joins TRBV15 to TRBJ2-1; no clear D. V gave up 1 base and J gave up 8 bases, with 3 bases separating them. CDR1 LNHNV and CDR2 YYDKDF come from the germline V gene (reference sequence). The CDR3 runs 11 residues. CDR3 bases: TGTGCCACCAGCAGAGTCGATGAGCAGTTCTTC. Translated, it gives CATSRVDEQFF.

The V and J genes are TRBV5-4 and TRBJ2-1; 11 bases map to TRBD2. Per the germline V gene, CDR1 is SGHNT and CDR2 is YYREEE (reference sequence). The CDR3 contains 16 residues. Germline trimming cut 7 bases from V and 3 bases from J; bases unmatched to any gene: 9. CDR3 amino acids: CASSWTSGSLYNEQFF. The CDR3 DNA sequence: TGTGCCAGCTCCTGGACTAGCGGGTCCCTCTACAATGAGCAGTTCTTC.

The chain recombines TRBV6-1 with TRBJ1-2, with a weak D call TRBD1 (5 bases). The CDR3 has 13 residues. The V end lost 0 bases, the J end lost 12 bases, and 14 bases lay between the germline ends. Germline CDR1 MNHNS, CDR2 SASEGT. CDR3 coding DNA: TGTGCCAGCAGTGAAGCTTATCTAGGGACTCACACCTTC. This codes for CASSEAYLGTHTF.

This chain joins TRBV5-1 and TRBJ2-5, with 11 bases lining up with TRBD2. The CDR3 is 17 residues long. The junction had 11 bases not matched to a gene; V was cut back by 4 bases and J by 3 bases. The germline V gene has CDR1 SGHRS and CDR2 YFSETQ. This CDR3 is CASSNRAGTSGKETQYF. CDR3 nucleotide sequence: TGCGCCAGCAGCAACAGAGCCGGGACTAGCGGTAAAGAGACCCAGTACTTC.

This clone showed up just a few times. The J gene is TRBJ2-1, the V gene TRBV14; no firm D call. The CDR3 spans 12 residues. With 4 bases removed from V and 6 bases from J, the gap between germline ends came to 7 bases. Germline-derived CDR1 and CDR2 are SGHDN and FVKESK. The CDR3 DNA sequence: TGTGCCAGCAGCCCCCTCTCCAATGAGCAGTTCTTC. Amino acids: CASSPLSNEQFF. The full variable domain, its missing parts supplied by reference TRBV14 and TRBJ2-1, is EAGVTQFPSHSVIEKGQTVTLRCDPISGHDNLYWYRRVMGKEIKFLLHFVKESKQDESGMPNNRFLAERTGGTYSTLKVQPAELEDSGVYFCASSPLSNEQFFGPGTRLTVL.